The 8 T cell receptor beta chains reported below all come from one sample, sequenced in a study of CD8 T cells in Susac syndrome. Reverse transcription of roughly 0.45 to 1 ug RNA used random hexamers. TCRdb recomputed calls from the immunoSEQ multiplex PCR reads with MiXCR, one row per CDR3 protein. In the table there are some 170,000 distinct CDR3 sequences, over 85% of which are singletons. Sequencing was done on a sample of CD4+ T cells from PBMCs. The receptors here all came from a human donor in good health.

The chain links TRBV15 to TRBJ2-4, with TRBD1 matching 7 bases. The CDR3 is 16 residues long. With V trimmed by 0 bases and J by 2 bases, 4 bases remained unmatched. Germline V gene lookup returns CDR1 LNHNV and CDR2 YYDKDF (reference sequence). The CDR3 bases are TGTGCCACCAGCAGAGATCCCAGGGGGACCAAAAACATTCAGTACTTC. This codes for CATSRDPRGTKNIQYF.

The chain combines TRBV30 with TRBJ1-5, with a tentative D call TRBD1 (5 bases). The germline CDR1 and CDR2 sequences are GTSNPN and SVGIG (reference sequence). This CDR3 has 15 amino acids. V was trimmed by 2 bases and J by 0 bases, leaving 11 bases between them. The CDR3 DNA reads TGTGCCTGGAGTACCGGGACGAATAGCAATCAGCCCCAGCATTTT. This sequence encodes CAWSTGTNSNQPQHF.

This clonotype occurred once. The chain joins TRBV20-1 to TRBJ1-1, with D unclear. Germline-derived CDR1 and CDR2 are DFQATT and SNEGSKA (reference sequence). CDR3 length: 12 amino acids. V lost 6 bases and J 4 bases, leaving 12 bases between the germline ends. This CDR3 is CSAFVKGTEAFF. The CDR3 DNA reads TGCAGTGCCTTTGTCAAGGGCACTGAAGCTTTCTTT.

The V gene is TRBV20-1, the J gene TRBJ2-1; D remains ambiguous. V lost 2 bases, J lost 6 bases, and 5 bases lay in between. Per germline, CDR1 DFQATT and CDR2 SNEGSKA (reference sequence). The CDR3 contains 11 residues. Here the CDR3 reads CSARRLNEQFF. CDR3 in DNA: TGCAGTGCTAGACGGCTCAATGAGCAGTTCTTC.

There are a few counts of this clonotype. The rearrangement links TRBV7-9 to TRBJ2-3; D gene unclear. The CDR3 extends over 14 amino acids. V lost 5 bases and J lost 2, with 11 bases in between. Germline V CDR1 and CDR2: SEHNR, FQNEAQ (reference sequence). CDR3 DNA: TGTGCCAGCAGCCTAGGGCTTCTCACAGATACGCAGTATTTT. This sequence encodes CASSLGLLTDTQYF.

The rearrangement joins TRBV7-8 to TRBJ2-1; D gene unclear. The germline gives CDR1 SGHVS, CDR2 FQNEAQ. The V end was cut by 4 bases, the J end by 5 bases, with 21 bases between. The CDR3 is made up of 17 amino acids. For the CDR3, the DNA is TGTGCCAGCAGCTCGCCTCCCCGGCGGCAGGTCCACAATGAGCAGTTCTTC. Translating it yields CASSSPPRRQVHNEQFF.

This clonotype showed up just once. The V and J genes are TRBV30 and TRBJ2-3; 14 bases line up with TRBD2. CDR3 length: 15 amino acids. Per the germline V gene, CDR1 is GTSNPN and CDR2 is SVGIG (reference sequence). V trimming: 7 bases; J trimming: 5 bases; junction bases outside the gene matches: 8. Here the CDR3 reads CAYTLTSGRGDTQYF. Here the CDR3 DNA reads TGTGCCTATACCCTGACTAGCGGGAGGGGAGATACGCAGTATTTT.

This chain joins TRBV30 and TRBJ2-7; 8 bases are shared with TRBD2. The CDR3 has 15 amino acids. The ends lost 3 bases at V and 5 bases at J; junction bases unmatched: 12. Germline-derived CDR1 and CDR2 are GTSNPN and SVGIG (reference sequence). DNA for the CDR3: TGTGCCTGGAGACAGCTGAGCGGGAGTCCCCACGAGCAGTACTTC. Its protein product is CAWRQLSGSPHEQYF.